This T cell receptor beta chain was sequenced during a study of OX40 agonist ivuxolimab in advanced cancers. The CDR3 runs to 19 residues. J lost 4 bases, V lost 1 base, and 15 bases had no gene match. The germline V gene has CDR1 SGHNT and CDR2 YENEEA. The method was immunoSEQ multiplex PCR; TCRdb's version includes in-frame clones alone and lacks a portion of them. The sample holds tens of thousands of clones, roughly 80% seen once. The rearrangement uses TRBV11-3 and TRBJ2-3, with TRBD1 matching 9 bases. This TCR was sampled from an adult with an advanced solid tumor such as melanoma, head and neck, liver or kidney cancer. This specimen consisted of CD4+ or CD8+ T cells sorted from blood, obtained in a trial of the OX40 agonist ivuxolimab. DNA of the CDR3: TGTGCCAGCAGCTTAGGTATTGGTGGGCCGGGACAGGGCCCAGATACGCAGTATTTT. As protein: CASSLGIGGPGQGPDTQYF.